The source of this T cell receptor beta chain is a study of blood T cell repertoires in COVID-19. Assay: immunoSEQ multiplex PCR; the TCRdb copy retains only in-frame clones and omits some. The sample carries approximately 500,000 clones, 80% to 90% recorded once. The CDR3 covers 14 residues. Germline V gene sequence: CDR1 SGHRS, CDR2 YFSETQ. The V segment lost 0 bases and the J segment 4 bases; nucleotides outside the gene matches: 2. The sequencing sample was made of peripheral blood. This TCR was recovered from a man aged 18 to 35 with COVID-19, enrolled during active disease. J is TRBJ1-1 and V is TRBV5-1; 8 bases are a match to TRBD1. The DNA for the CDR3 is TGCGCCAGCAGCTTGGATGACAGGGGCACTGAAGCTTTCTTT. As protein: CASSLDDRGTEAFF.